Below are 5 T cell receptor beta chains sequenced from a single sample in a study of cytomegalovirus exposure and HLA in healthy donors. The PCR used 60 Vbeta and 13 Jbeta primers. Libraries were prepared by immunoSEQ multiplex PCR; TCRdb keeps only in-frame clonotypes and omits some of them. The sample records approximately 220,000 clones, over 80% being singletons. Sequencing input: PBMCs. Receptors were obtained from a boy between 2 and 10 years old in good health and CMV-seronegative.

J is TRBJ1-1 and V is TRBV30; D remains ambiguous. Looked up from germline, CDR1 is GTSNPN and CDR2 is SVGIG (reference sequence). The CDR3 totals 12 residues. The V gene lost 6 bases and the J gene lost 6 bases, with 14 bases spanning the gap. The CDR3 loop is CACQRRMAEAFF. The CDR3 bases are TGTGCCTGCCAACGGAGGATGGCTGAAGCTTTCTTT.

The CDR3 spells CASSAGEGYGYTF. The CDR3 DNA follows: TGTGCCAGTAGTGCGGGGGAGGGGTATGGCTACACCTTC. The rearrangement joins TRBV19 to TRBJ1-2, with a weak D call TRBD1 (5 bases). Germline V gene lookup returns CDR1 LNHDA and CDR2 SQIVND (reference sequence). Trimming pared 5 bases from V and 5 bases from J, leaving 12 bases between. This CDR3 has 13 residues.

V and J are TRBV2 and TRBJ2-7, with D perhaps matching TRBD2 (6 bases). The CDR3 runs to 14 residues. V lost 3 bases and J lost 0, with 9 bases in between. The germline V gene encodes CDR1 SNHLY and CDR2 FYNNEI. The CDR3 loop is CASSEVGSSYEQYF. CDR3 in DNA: TGTGCCAGCAGTGAGGTCGGGAGCTCCTACGAGCAGTACTTC.

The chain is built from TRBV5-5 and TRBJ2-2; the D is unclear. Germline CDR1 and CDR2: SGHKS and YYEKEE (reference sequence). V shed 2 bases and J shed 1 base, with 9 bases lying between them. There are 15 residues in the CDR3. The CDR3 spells CASSFYNGNTGELFF. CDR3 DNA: TGTGCCAGCAGCTTCTATAACGGGAACACCGGGGAGCTGTTTTTT.

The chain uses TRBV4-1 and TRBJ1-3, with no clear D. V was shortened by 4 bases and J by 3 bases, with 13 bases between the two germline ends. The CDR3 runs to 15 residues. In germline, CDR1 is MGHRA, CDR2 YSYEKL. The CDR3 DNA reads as TGCGCCAGCAGCCGAACCGTTCCCGGTGGAAACACCATATATTTT. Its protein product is CASSRTVPGGNTIYF.